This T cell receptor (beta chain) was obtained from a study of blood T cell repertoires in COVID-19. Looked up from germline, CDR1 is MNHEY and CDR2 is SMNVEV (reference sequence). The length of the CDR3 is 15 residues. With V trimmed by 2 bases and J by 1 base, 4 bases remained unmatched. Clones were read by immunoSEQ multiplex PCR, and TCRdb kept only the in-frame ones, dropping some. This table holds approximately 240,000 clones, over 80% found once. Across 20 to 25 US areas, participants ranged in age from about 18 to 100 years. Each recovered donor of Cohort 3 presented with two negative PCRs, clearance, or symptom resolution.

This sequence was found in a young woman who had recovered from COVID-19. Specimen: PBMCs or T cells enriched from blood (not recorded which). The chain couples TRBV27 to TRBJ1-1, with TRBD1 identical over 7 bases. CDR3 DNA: TGTGCCAGCAGTTTACGACAGGGCGGGAACACTGAAGCTTTCTTT. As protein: CASSLRQGGNTEAFF.